Listed below are T cell receptor beta chains from one sample, sequenced in a study of cytomegalovirus exposure and HLA in healthy donors. Measured with immunoSEQ multiplex PCR; TCRdb has only the in-frame clones, and not every one. In the table there are about 97,000 clones, 60% to 85% of which are singletons. Sample: PBMCs. These receptors were obtained from a man in his fifties in good health and CMV-seronegative. CDR3s include the opening cysteine and the closing phenylalanine or tryptophan. D genes are given only for firm matches. Not every row has a clone size; where given, it reads once, few, many or a size class.

size: NA; D: NA; J: TRBJ2-7; V: TRBV30; CDR3: CAWSKSGYEQYF; DNA: TGTGCCTGGAGTAAAAGCGGATACGAGCAGTACTTC
size: NA; D: NA; J: TRBJ2-7; V: TRBV27; CDR3: CASRYRRGDTYEQYF; DNA: TGTGCCAGCAGATACCGCAGGGGTGACACCTACGAGCAGTACTTC
size: NA; D: TRBD2; J: TRBJ2-7; V: TRBV2; CDR3: CASSGRTSGLGALYEQYF; DNA: TGTGCCAGCAGTGGAAGGACTAGCGGCCTGGGGGCCCTTTACGAGCAGTACTTC
size: NA; D: NA; J: TRBJ2-3; V: TRBV7-9; CDR3: CASSDPGLPSTDTQYF; DNA: TGTGCCAGCAGCGATCCAGGGCTCCCTAGCACAGATACGCAGTATTTT
size: few; D: NA; J: TRBJ2-2; V: TRBV5-8; CDR3: CASSSKGLITGELFF; DNA: TGTGCCAGCAGCTCAAAGGGACTTATAACCGGGGAGCTGTTTTTT
size: NA; D: TRBD2; J: TRBJ2-7; V: TRBV30; CDR3: CAWSAGGGAYEQYF; DNA: TGTGCCTGGAGTGCTGGCGGGGGGGCCTACGAGCAGTACTTC
size: NA; D: TRBD1; J: TRBJ1-2; V: TRBV6-1; CDR3: CASSSTGQPNYGYTF; DNA: TGTGCCAGCAGTTCAACGGGACAGCCGAACTATGGCTACACCTTC
size: NA; D: TRBD2; J: TRBJ2-7; V: TRBV28; CDR3: CASSTSGGASYEQYF; DNA: TGTGCCAGCAGTACTAGCGGGGGGGCCTCCTACGAGCAGTACTTC
size: NA; D: NA; J: TRBJ2-3; V: TRBV29-1; CDR3: CSVVRDTQYF; DNA: TGCAGCGTTGTTAGAGATACGCAGTATTTT
size: once; D: NA; J: TRBJ2-3; V: TRBV7-9; CDR3: CASSPETVGSTDTQYF; DNA: TGTGCCAGCAGCCCGGAAACAGTAGGTAGCACAGATACGCAGTATTTT
size: NA; D: NA; J: TRBJ2-7; V: TRBV7-2; CDR3: CASSLVGGTGYEQYF; DNA: TGTGCCAGCAGCTTAGTGGGGGGAACTGGCTACGAGCAGTACTTC
size: NA; D: TRBD1; J: TRBJ1-3; V: TRBV9; CDR3: CASSVQGAYGNTIYF; DNA: TGTGCCAGCAGTGTCCAGGGGGCTTATGGAAACACCATATATTTT
size: few; D: NA; J: TRBJ1-4; V: TRBV29-1; CDR3: CSVATAPSEKLFF; DNA: TGCAGCGTTGCGACGGCCCCTAGCGAAAAACTGTTTTTT
size: NA; D: TRBD1; J: TRBJ2-7; V: TRBV28; CDR3: CASSLGGLGQGYEQYF; DNA: TGTGCCAGCAGTTTAGGGGGGCTAGGACAGGGGTACGAGCAGTACTTC
size: few; D: NA; J: TRBJ2-1; V: TRBV29-1; CDR3: CSAGTTSYNEQFF; DNA: TGCAGCGCCGGGACAACCTCCTACAATGAGCAGTTCTTC
size: NA; D: NA; J: TRBJ1-5; V: TRBV6-4; CDR3: CASTTGVYQPQHF; DNA: TGTGCCAGCACTACAGGCGTATATCAGCCCCAGCATTTT
size: NA; D: TRBD2; J: TRBJ2-1; V: TRBV29-1; CDR3: CSVVGLAGGSYNEQFF; DNA: TGCAGCGTTGTTGGGCTCGCGGGAGGGTCCTACAATGAGCAGTTCTTC
size: once; D: TRBD1; J: TRBJ2-2; V: TRBV28; CDR3: CASSRQGTNTGELFF; DNA: TGTGCCAGCAGCCGACAGGGAACGAACACCGGGGAGCTGTTTTTT
size: NA; D: NA; J: TRBJ1-1; V: TRBV29-1; CDR3: CSVNNIRGTEAFF; DNA: TGCAGCGTTAACAACATCCGAGGCACTGAAGCTTTCTTT
size: NA; D: TRBD2; J: TRBJ2-1; V: TRBV28; CDR3: CASSRHTSGSNEQFF; DNA: TGTGCCAGCAGTCGGCACACTAGCGGGAGTAATGAGCAGTTCTTC
size: NA; D: NA; J: TRBJ1-1; V: TRBV5-1; CDR3: CASSSGQRGTEAFF; DNA: TGCGCCAGCAGCTCCGGACAAAGGGGCACTGAAGCTTTCTTT
size: NA; D: TRBD1; J: TRBJ1-2; V: TRBV2; CDR3: CASSETRTGNGYTF; DNA: TGTGCCAGCAGTGAGACCCGGACAGGGAACGGCTACACCTTC
size: NA; D: TRBD2; J: TRBJ2-7; V: TRBV30; CDR3: CAWTSGGTYEQYF; DNA: TGTGCCTGGACTAGCGGGGGGACTTACGAGCAGTACTTC
size: NA; D: NA; J: TRBJ2-7; V: TRBV5-1; CDR3: CASSSWTAAYEQYF; DNA: TGCGCCAGCAGCTCATGGACAGCCGCTTACGAGCAGTACTTC
size: NA; D: TRBD1; J: TRBJ1-2; V: TRBV5-1; CDR3: CASSPERDSSLKYGYTF; DNA: TGCGCCAGCAGCCCGGAACGGGACAGCTCTCTAAAATATGGCTACACCTTC
size: NA; D: TRBD1; J: TRBJ1-3; V: TRBV7-6; CDR3: CASSSPRTGIRNTIYF; DNA: TGTGCCAGCAGCTCCCCCCGGACAGGGATTAGAAACACCATATATTTT
size: few; D: TRBD1; J: TRBJ1-1; V: TRBV2; CDR3: CASSDGQVVGNTEAFF; DNA: TGTGCCAGCAGTGACGGACAGGTGGTAGGGAACACTGAAGCTTTCTTT
size: NA; D: TRBD2; J: TRBJ2-7; V: TRBV28; CDR3: CASIGLAGVRYEQYF; DNA: TGTGCCAGCATCGGTCTAGCGGGAGTTCGGTACGAGCAGTACTTC
size: few; D: TRBD1; J: TRBJ2-1; V: TRBV7-9; CDR3: CASGTETGLSNEQFF; DNA: TGTGCCAGTGGTACTGAGACAGGGTTAAGCAATGAGCAGTTCTTC
size: NA; D: TRBD2; J: TRBJ2-5; V: TRBV28; CDR3: CASSSRLAGETQYF; DNA: TGTGCCAGCAGTTCCAGACTAGCGGGAGAGACCCAGTACTTC
size: NA; D: NA; J: TRBJ2-1; V: TRBV14; CDR3: CASSPGLHHNEQFF; DNA: TGTGCCAGCAGCCCGGGACTCCACCATAATGAGCAGTTCTTC
size: NA; D: NA; J: TRBJ1-1; V: TRBV7-2; CDR3: CASSSTGASAEAFF; DNA: TGTGCCAGCAGCTCCACAGGAGCATCGGCTGAAGCTTTCTTT
size: NA; D: NA; J: TRBJ2-1; V: TRBV7-9; CDR3: CASSLPPSDEQFF; DNA: TGTGCCAGCAGCTTGCCGCCGAGTGATGAGCAGTTCTTC
size: NA; D: NA; J: TRBJ2-1; V: TRBV2; CDR3: CASSTDSYNEQFF; DNA: TGTGCCAGCAGTACCGACAGCTACAATGAGCAGTTCTTC
size: NA; D: NA; J: TRBJ1-5; V: TRBV30; CDR3: CAWSHGENQPQHF; DNA: TGTGCCTGGAGTCACGGGGAGAATCAGCCCCAGCATTTT
size: NA; D: TRBD2; J: TRBJ2-4; V: TRBV5-1; CDR3: CASRPLGEGGENIQYF; DNA: TGCGCCAGCAGACCCCTGGGGGAGGGCGGGGAAAACATTCAGTACTTC
size: NA; D: NA; J: TRBJ2-3; V: TRBV19; CDR3: CASSRGTSTDTQYF; DNA: TGTGCCAGTAGTAGGGGGACTAGCACAGATACGCAGTATTTT
size: NA; D: NA; J: TRBJ1-2; V: TRBV27; CDR3: CASRKEGWAGYTF; DNA: TGTGCCAGCAGAAAAGAAGGTTGGGCTGGCTACACCTTC
size: NA; D: TRBD2; J: TRBJ2-3; V: TRBV15; CDR3: CATSSRLGKGTSGSRDTQYF; DNA: TGTGCCACCAGCAGTCGCCTGGGGAAGGGGACTAGCGGGAGTAGGGATACGCAGTATTTT
size: NA; D: NA; J: TRBJ1-1; V: TRBV19; CDR3: CASGGGLNTEAFF; DNA: TGTGCCAGTGGGGGGGGACTGAACACTGAAGCTTTCTTT
size: NA; D: NA; J: TRBJ2-5; V: TRBV5-4; CDR3: CASSLEGRGRGETQYF; DNA: TGTGCCAGCAGCTTGGAGGGGCGGGGGCGCGGAGAGACCCAGTACTTC
size: NA; D: TRBD1; J: TRBJ1-6; V: TRBV5-4; CDR3: CASSLTGVVSPLHF; DNA: TGTGCCAGCAGCTTGACAGGGGTAGTCTCACCCCTCCACTTT
size: once; D: TRBD2; J: TRBJ2-1; V: TRBV4-3; CDR3: CASSHPGLARRDEQFF; DNA: TGCGCCAGCAGCCATCCCGGACTAGCGAGACGCGATGAGCAGTTCTTC
size: NA; D: TRBD2; J: TRBJ2-1; V: TRBV27; CDR3: CASSPQIAGGKNEQFF; DNA: TGTGCCAGCAGTCCCCAGATAGCGGGAGGAAAGAATGAGCAGTTCTTC
size: NA; D: NA; J: TRBJ1-2; V: TRBV9; CDR3: CASSVDSFYGYTF; DNA: TGTGCCAGCAGCGTAGACAGTTTCTATGGCTACACCTTC
size: few; D: NA; J: TRBJ1-4; V: TRBV6-5; CDR3: CATQAGAAGEKLFF; DNA: TGTGCCACCCAGGCGGGGGCAGCCGGGGAAAAACTGTTTTTT
size: NA; D: TRBD2; J: TRBJ2-1; V: TRBV19; CDR3: CASSPQRAGLAIEQFF; DNA: TGTGCCAGTAGTCCCCAAAGGGCGGGACTAGCCATTGAGCAGTTCTTC
size: NA; D: TRBD1; J: TRBJ2-1; V: TRBV29-1; CDR3: CSVAGQSTYEQFF; DNA: TGCAGCGTTGCGGGACAGAGTACCTATGAGCAGTTCTTC
size: few; D: NA; J: TRBJ1-5; V: TRBV5-8; CDR3: CASNRRGQPQHF; DNA: TGTGCCAGCAACCGACGAGGACAGCCCCAGCATTTT
size: NA; D: NA; J: TRBJ1-1; V: TRBV15; CDR3: CATSSTGYAEAFF; DNA: TGTGCCACCAGCTCTACAGGGTACGCTGAAGCTTTCTTT
size: NA; D: TRBD2; J: TRBJ2-3; V: TRBV2; CDR3: CASSVFGGASTDTQYF; DNA: TGTGCCAGCAGTGTCTTCGGGGGGGCTAGCACAGATACGCAGTATTTT
size: NA; D: TRBD1; J: TRBJ2-7; V: TRBV6-6; CDR3: CASTYRDSFYEQYF; DNA: TGTGCCAGCACCTACCGGGACAGCTTCTACGAGCAGTACTTC
size: NA; D: TRBD1; J: TRBJ2-2; V: TRBV4-3; CDR3: CASSKQARQGNTGELFF; DNA: TGCGCCAGCAGCAAACAAGCTAGACAGGGGAACACCGGGGAGCTGTTTTTT
size: few; D: TRBD1; J: TRBJ1-2; V: TRBV18; CDR3: CASSPQTVTGSYGYTF; DNA: TGTGCCAGCTCACCACAGACGGTGACAGGGTCCTATGGCTACACCTTC
size: NA; D: NA; J: TRBJ1-2; V: TRBV5-1; CDR3: CASSLSGGLSYTF; DNA: TGCGCCAGCAGCTTGTCCGGGGGGCTCAGCTACACCTTC
size: NA; D: TRBD1; J: TRBJ2-1; V: TRBV2; CDR3: CASSKKTGGTNEQFF; DNA: TGTGCCAGCAGTAAAAAGACAGGGGGTACCAATGAGCAGTTCTTC
size: NA; D: TRBD1; J: TRBJ1-2; V: TRBV5-4; CDR3: CASSLGLGGNYGYTF; DNA: TGTGCCAGCAGCTTGGGGCTAGGGGGCAACTATGGCTACACCTTC
size: NA; D: NA; J: TRBJ2-7; V: TRBV28; CDR3: CASSFPGVEQYF; DNA: TGTGCCAGCAGTTTCCCAGGGGTCGAGCAGTACTTC
size: few; D: TRBD1; J: TRBJ2-7; V: TRBV5-1; CDR3: CASSLGGGDRDREAYEQYF; DNA: TGCGCCAGCAGCTTGGGGGGCGGTGACCGGGACAGGGAGGCCTACGAGCAGTACTTC